Below, 27 T cell receptor beta chains from the same sample are listed, as sequenced in a study of response to subunit inactivated influenza vaccine. Each CDR3 protein is one row after TCRdb ran MiXCR on the RT-PCR reads. The sample has hundreds of thousands of distinct CDR3 sequences, 20% to 25% seen once. Sequenced material: PBMCs from blood, taken around 22 months after vaccination. The receptors originated from a man in his fifties or sixties who received an inactivated influenza vaccine.

This chain uses TRBV29-1 with TRBJ1-4, with unresolved D. The CDR3 consists of 13 residues. Trimming pared 2 bases from V and 8 bases from J, leaving 12 bases between. CDR1 is SQVTM, CDR2 ANQGSEA, per germline. The CDR3 nucleotides are TGCAGCGTTGAAACCCGATTGGACGAAAAACTGTTTTTT. This translates into CSVETRLDEKLFF.

V usage is TRBV7-2 and J usage is TRBJ2-1, with 8 bases matching TRBD1. The germline gives CDR1 SGHTA, CDR2 FQGNSA. The CDR3 runs 17 residues. Trimming removed 3 bases from V and 9 bases from J; junction bases left unmatched: 16. The CDR3, as DNA: TGTGCCAGCAGCTTTTTCGGACAGGGACCGTATAGAGGTGAGCAGTTCTTC. Amino acids: CASSFFGQGPYRGEQFF.

This chain connects TRBV11-2 to TRBJ1-2; D is ambiguous. Germline CDR1 is SGHAT and CDR2 is FQNNGV. V gave up 3 bases and J gave up 1 base, with 9 bases separating them. CDR3 size: 14 residues. The CDR3 region has the DNA TGTGCCAGCAGCTTGGGCGGATTTAACTATGGCTACACCTTC. It encodes CASSLGGFNYGYTF.

This clonotype was seen more than once but under ten times. The gene calls are TRBV4-3 and TRBJ2-3; D may be TRBD2 (5 bases). The CDR3 consists of 16 residues. The germline gives CDR1 LGHNA, CDR2 YSLEER. Trimming stripped 1 base from V and 0 bases from J, with 11 bases between. CDR3 in amino acids: CASSQASGTSTDTQYF. CDR3 DNA: TGCGCCAGCAGCCAAGCCAGCGGCACTAGCACAGATACGCAGTATTTT.

V is TRBV4-1 and J is TRBJ2-3; 7 bases fit TRBD1. The germline V gene has CDR1 MGHRA and CDR2 YSYEKL. The CDR3 is 14 residues long. Unmatched junction bases numbered 3, after V lost 3 bases and J lost 3 bases. The CDR3 DNA follows: TGCGCCAGCAGCCACCCGACAGGGACAGATACGCAGTATTTT. Translation gives CASSHPTGTDTQYF.

At least ten counts were recorded for this clonotype. V gene TRBV29-1 combines with J gene TRBJ1-3; unclear D gene. Trimming cost V 6 bases and J 4 bases, with 10 bases left between them. This CDR3 is built from 12 residues. Per the germline V gene, CDR1 is SQVTM and CDR2 is ANQGSEA. CDR3 in amino acids: CSVTRDGNTIYF. CDR3 bases: TGCAGCGTCACTCGCGACGGAAACACCATATATTTT.

The chain employs TRBV5-1 and TRBJ2-3; D gene unclear. Trimming pared 7 bases from V and 1 base from J, leaving 13 bases between. Germline CDR1 reads SGHRS; CDR2 reads YFSETQ. This CDR3 has 14 residues. In DNA, the CDR3 is TGCGCCAGCGGAGTAGGACGGGGCACAGATACGCAGTATTTT. Its translation is CASGVGRGTDTQYF.

This clonotype was observed a handful of times. This chain links TRBV27 with TRBJ2-3; D is uncertain. V gave up 3 bases and J gave up 0 bases, with 19 bases separating them. CDR1 and CDR2 from the germline V gene are MNHEY and SMNVEV (reference sequence). The length of the CDR3 is 18 residues. The CDR3 is CASSFLTIGSSSTDTQYF. DNA of the CDR3: TGTGCCAGCAGTTTCCTTACTATTGGCTCATCTAGCACAGATACGCAGTATTTT.

This clonotype was seen many times. The chain links TRBV29-1 to TRBJ1-1; TRBD1 might be the D (5 bases). In germline, CDR1 is SQVTM, CDR2 ANQGSEA. The ends were cut back, 7 bases at V and 5 bases at J, with 20 bases in the middle. The CDR3 totals 14 residues. The CDR3: CSADPHGGRTEAFF. The CDR3 DNA is TGCAGCGCTGATCCCCATGGGGGGAGAACTGAAGCTTTCTTT. Based on the CDR3 plus reference TRBV29-1 and TRBJ1-1, the full variable domain is SAVISQKPSRDICQRGTSLTIQCQVDSQVTMMFWYRQQPGQSLTLIATANQGSEATYESGFVIDKFPISRPNLTFSTLTVSNMSPEDSSIYLCSADPHGGRTEAFFGQGTRLTVV.

This clonotype was detected a few times. V gene TRBV7-2 combines with J gene TRBJ2-4; D is undetermined. This CDR3 has 12 residues. The V gene's germline CDR1 is SGHTA and CDR2 FQGNSA. The germline V and J ends were trimmed by 2 bases and 5 bases, with 4 bases remaining between them. The chain's CDR3 is CASSLKQNIQYF. For the CDR3, the DNA is TGTGCCAGCAGCTTAAAGCAAAACATTCAGTACTTC.

In its sample, this clonotype was seen a few times. This sequence joins TRBV2 and TRBJ1-2; D call uncertain. The V gene's germline CDR1 is SNHLY and CDR2 FYNNEI. The CDR3 loop spans 13 amino acids. V lost 4 bases and J lost 4, with 10 bases in between. The CDR3 DNA reads TGTGCCAGCAGTGGGGGATCCGGCTATGGCTACACCTTC. This sequence encodes CASSGGSGYGYTF. Full variable domain (missing parts from reference TRBV2 and TRBJ1-2): EPEVTQTPSHQVTQMGQEVILRCVPISNHLYFYWYRQILGQKVEFLVSFYNNEISEKSEIFDDQFSVERPDGSNFTLKIRSTKLEDSAMYFCASSGGSGYGYTFGSGTRLTVV.

V usage is TRBV20-1 and J usage is TRBJ2-3, with 8 bases fitting TRBD2. CDR3 length: 16 amino acids. CDR1 is DFQATT and CDR2 is SNEGSKA in the germline V gene (reference sequence). V trimming: 3 bases; J trimming: 0 bases; junction bases outside the gene matches: 8. The DNA for the CDR3 is TGCAGTGCTAGCGGGAGGGAGGACTTTAGCACAGATACGCAGTATTTT. Its protein product is CSASGREDFSTDTQYF.

The CDR3 loop is CANSFDTGTGSEAFF. CDR3 nucleotide sequence: TGTGCCAACAGCTTTGATACAGGGACCGGTTCTGAAGCTTTCTTT. The V gene is TRBV2, the J gene TRBJ1-1; D is possibly TRBD1 (6 bases). This CDR3 contains 15 residues. Trimming pared 10 bases from V and 6 bases from J, leaving 24 bases between. Germline CDR1 and CDR2: SNHLY and FYNNEI.

This rearrangement joins TRBV5-1 to TRBJ2-2, with a possible D match to TRBD1 (6 bases). V dropped 3 bases and J dropped 7 bases, with 13 bases sitting between them. Per germline, CDR1 SGHRS and CDR2 YFSETQ. The CDR3 has 14 amino acids. As DNA, the CDR3 is TGCGCCAGCAGCTCAGGACAGAGAGTCGGGGAGCTGTTTTTT. Protein product: CASSSGQRVGELFF.

Only a few counts were recorded for this clonotype. The J gene is TRBJ1-5, the V gene TRBV3-1; D remains unclear. This CDR3 is built from 15 residues. V was pared by 3 bases and J by 1 base, with 10 bases between. From germline, CDR1 is LGHDT and CDR2 YNNKEL (reference sequence). The CDR3, as DNA: TGTGCCAGCAGCCAGGGTATGGGGAGCAATCAGCCCCAGCATTTT. Protein: CASSQGMGSNQPQHF.

This clonotype was counted between two and nine times. V gene TRBV5-1 combines with J gene TRBJ1-1; maybe TRBD1 (5 bases). The CDR3 consists of 15 residues. Germline V CDR1 and CDR2: SGHRS, YFSETQ. Trimming removed 1 base at V and 4 bases at J, with 14 bases between. This chain's CDR3 is CASSLYGGGTTEAFF. The CDR3 bases are TGCGCCAGCAGCTTGTATGGGGGAGGGACCACTGAAGCTTTCTTT.

This clonotype turned up a few times. V is TRBV5-1 and J is TRBJ1-6; 9 positions agree with TRBD1. The CDR3 contains 16 residues. Germline V lookup: CDR1 SGHRS, CDR2 YFSETQ. Germline trimming cut 5 bases from V and 8 bases from J; bases unmatched to any gene: 11. The chain's CDR3 is CASSPVLTGGDSPLHF. The CDR3 DNA reads as TGCGCCAGCAGTCCAGTCCTGACAGGGGGGGATTCACCCCTCCACTTT.

The chain joins TRBV12-3 or TRBV12-4 to TRBJ2-2, with D possibly TRBD1 on 5 matching bases. The CDR3 has 14 residues. V lost 3 bases to trimming and J lost 3 bases, with 8 bases between them. In DNA, the CDR3 is TGTGCCAGCAGTTTTGCCAGGGACACCGGGGAGCTGTTTTTT. Encoded protein: CASSFARDTGELFF.

This clonotype was seen more than once but under ten times. The chain has TRBV30 and TRBJ2-3; unclear D gene. This CDR3 has 11 amino acids. Germline CDR1 GTSNPN, CDR2 SVGIG (reference sequence). V gave up 5 bases and J gave up 2 bases, with 5 bases separating them. In nucleotides, the CDR3 is TGTGCCTGGGGTTACACAGATACGCAGTATTTT. It is translated as CAWGYTDTQYF.

This chain connects TRBV20-1 to TRBJ1-5, with unresolved D. CDR3 length: 15 residues. The V gene lost 3 bases and the J gene lost 0 bases, with 12 bases spanning the gap. Germline loops: CDR1 DFQATT, CDR2 SNEGSKA (reference sequence). The CDR3 here is CSASTSELSNQPQHF. The DNA for the CDR3 is TGCAGTGCTAGTACGTCAGAACTTAGCAATCAGCCCCAGCATTTT.

This clonotype was seen more than once but under ten times. V gene TRBV7-9 combines with J gene TRBJ1-1; 8 bases fit TRBD1. V shed 7 bases, J shed 3 bases, and the junction held 7 bases outside the gene matches. Germline V gene data show CDR1 as SEHNR and CDR2 as FQNEAQ (reference sequence). This CDR3 contains 14 residues. This CDR3 reads CASTVDRVDTEAFF. In nucleotides, the CDR3 is TGTGCCAGCACCGTGGACAGGGTGGACACTGAAGCTTTCTTT.

This clonotype was observed a handful of times. This chain joins TRBV4-2 and TRBJ2-7, with D perhaps matching TRBD1 or TRBD2 (5 bases each). V lost 1 base and J 3 bases, leaving 16 bases between the germline ends. Looked up from germline, CDR1 is LGHNA and CDR2 is YNFKEQ. The CDR3 runs 16 residues. The CDR3 reads CASSQAYPGLDYEQYF. CDR3 DNA sequence: TGTGCCAGCAGCCAAGCTTACCCGGGGCTCGACTACGAGCAGTACTTC.

V usage is TRBV5-1 and J usage is TRBJ2-3; perhaps TRBD2 as D (6 bases). The CDR3 contains 15 residues. Germline lookup yields CDR1 SGHRS and CDR2 YFSETQ. V was shortened by 1 base and J by 3 bases, with 12 bases between the two germline ends. The CDR3 sequence is CASSLYGGRTDTQYF. The CDR3 DNA is TGCGCCAGCAGCTTGTACGGGGGTCGTACAGATACGCAGTATTTT.

The rearrangement links TRBV6-2 or TRBV6-3 to TRBJ1-1; D ambiguous. V was shortened by 5 bases and J by 1 base, with 14 bases between the two germline ends. Germline V gives CDR1 MNHEY, CDR2 SVGEGT. This CDR3 comprises 15 residues. The CDR3 protein is CASSPRRGWNTEAFF. Written as DNA, the CDR3 is TGTGCCAGCAGTCCCCGTCGAGGATGGAACACTGAAGCTTTCTTT.

This rearrangement joins TRBV9 to TRBJ2-1, with 14 bases aligning to TRBD2. Germline values: CDR1 SGDLS, CDR2 YYNGEE. J lost 9 bases, V lost 4 bases, and 3 bases had no gene match. There are 14 residues in the CDR3. This chain's CDR3 is CASSPTSGGAEQFF. The CDR3 DNA follows: TGTGCCAGCAGCCCGACTAGCGGGGGGGCTGAGCAGTTCTTC.

This clonotype was counted only a few times. The chain uses TRBV6-1 and TRBJ2-7; 9 bases line up with TRBD1. The J segment lost 2 bases and the V segment lost 7 bases, leaving 9 bases of the junction unmatched. The CDR3 spans 15 residues. The germline gives CDR1 MNHNS, CDR2 SASEGT. The CDR3 region is CASTDRGKRPYEQYF. DNA for the CDR3: TGTGCCAGCACTGACAGGGGGAAGAGACCCTACGAGCAGTACTTC.

This clonotype came up many times. The rearrangement uses TRBV5-1 and TRBJ1-6; TRBD1 matches at 8 bases. The CDR3 covers 14 residues. V was clipped by 2 bases and J by 8 bases; unmatched bases: 3. The V gene's germline CDR1 is SGHRS and CDR2 YFSETQ. The CDR3, as DNA: TGCGCCAGCAGCTTCGGGACAGGATATTCACCCCTCCACTTT. This encodes CASSFGTGYSPLHF.